The next 3 T cell receptor beta chains were all read from a single sample in a study of T cell responses to AZD1222 COVID-19 vaccine (dated by TCRdb to the early 2020s). Receptors were amplified or captured by the immunoSEQ multiplex PCR assay. As stored in TCRdb, this immuneACCESS dataset retains in-frame rearrangements with V and J assigned. A fraction of the clones does not appear; measured against another copy, unresolved V genes explain less than half of the discrepancy, and the remainder lacks a known reason. In this sample the table shows around 85,000 clones, around 86% of which occur a single time. 5% to 6.5% of the sample lies in the top ten. The meaning of the sample's time point label: baseline before first vaccination. The sample in question was peripheral blood, obtained on day 0 of AZD1222 vaccination. These receptors were taken from an adult in good health.

The chain couples TRBV6-6 to TRBJ2-7; tentatively, D is TRBD1 (6 bases). V was pared by 3 bases and J by 3 bases, with 12 bases between. This CDR3 is 14 amino acids long. Germline V gene data show CDR1 as MNHNY and CDR2 as SVGAGI (reference sequence). This chain's CDR3 is CASSYSGTSYEQYF. CDR3 bases: TGTGCCAGCAGTTATTCCGGGACAAGCTACGAGCAGTACTTC.

The CDR3 nucleotides are TGTGCCAGCAGCTTAACGGGTGGGGCTGAAGCTTTCTTT. This codes for CASSLTGGAEAFF. This chain connects TRBV7-6 to TRBJ1-1; no clear D. V dropped 2 bases and J dropped 6 bases, with 10 bases sitting between them. Germline V gene data show CDR1 as SGHVS and CDR2 as FNYEAQ. There are 13 residues in the CDR3. The full variable domain, rest sourced from reference TRBV7-6 and TRBJ1-1, is GAGVSQSPRYKVTKRGQDVALRCDPISGHVSLYWYRQALGQGPEFLTYFNYEAQQDKSGLPNDRFSAERPEGSISTLTIQRTEQRDSAMYRCASSLTGGAEAFFGQGTRLTVV.

The V gene is TRBV30, the J gene TRBJ1-4, with D maybe TRBD1 (5 bases). V shed 3 bases and J shed 3 bases, with 17 bases lying between them. The CDR3 length is 16 residues. Germline values: CDR1 GTSNPN, CDR2 SVGIG (reference sequence). The CDR3 DNA follows: TGTGCCTGGAGGCCGGGGCCACGGATTGCTAATGAAAAACTGTTTTTT. Translated, it gives CAWRPGPRIANEKLFF.